This TCR beta chain was recovered during a study of technical replicates of blood from a few donors. Generated by immunoSEQ multiplex PCR, the TCRdb table keeps only in-frame clones and is missing some. The sample gives 85,000 to 100,000 clones, nearly 97% of which show up once; roughly 0.23% is in the top ten. The CDR3 totals 19 residues. The germline CDR1 and CDR2 sequences are MGHRA and YSYEKL. V lost 2 bases and J lost 3; bases outside the gene matches: 12. Sample: T cells isolated from PBMCs. J is TRBJ2-7 and V is TRBV4-1, with TRBD2 matching over 14 bases. This TCR derives from a human donor in good health. This CDR3 reads CASSQSWTSGGPTLYEQYF. The CDR3 DNA reads TGCGCCAGCAGCCAATCCTGGACTAGCGGGGGGCCAACGCTCTACGAGCAGTACTTC.